These 25 T cell receptor beta chains were all obtained from the same sample, sequenced in a study of blood T cell repertoires in COVID-19. Produced via immunoSEQ multiplex PCR; TCRdb's table is partial and in-frame only. The sample carries about 200,000 clones, more than 70% recorded once. The sequenced sample was PBMCs or T cells enriched from blood (not recorded which). The receptors derive from a woman under 30 who had recovered from COVID-19.

The chain uses TRBV3-1 (or the pseudogene TRBV3-2) and TRBJ1-2; D remains unclear. V shed 0 bases and J shed 0 bases, with 11 bases lying between them. Germline CDR1 and CDR2: LGHDT and YNNKEL (reference sequence). The CDR3 runs to 16 residues. The CDR3 coding sequence is TGTGCCAGCAGCCAAGATCGCGGAGGGTCTAACTATGGCTACACCTTC. This sequence encodes CASSQDRGGSNYGYTF.

For this clone: In the same sample, other DNA sequences code for this CDR3. This rearrangement joins TRBV3-1 (or the pseudogene TRBV3-2) to TRBJ1-1; TRBD1 might be the D (6 bases). CDR1 is LGHDT and CDR2 is YNNKEL in the germline V gene (reference sequence). Between the trimmed V and J ends, which lost 1 base and 4 bases, there was a span of 7 bases. CDR3 length: 13 amino acids. The CDR3 reads CASSQGGGTEAFF. In DNA form, the CDR3 reads TGTGCCAGCAGCCAAGGAGGGGGCACTGAAGCTTTCTTT.

This chain uses TRBV3-1 (or the pseudogene TRBV3-2) with TRBJ2-7; a possible D gene is TRBD2 (6 bases). V was trimmed by 1 base and J by 4 bases, leaving 11 bases between them. The CDR3 sequence is 14 residues long. Per the germline V gene, CDR1 is LGHDT and CDR2 is YNNKEL (reference sequence). CDR3 nucleotides: TGTGCCAGCAGCCAAGTATCAGGGAGGTACGAGCAGTACTTC. Residues: CASSQVSGRYEQYF.

The chain combines TRBV11-2 with TRBJ2-7; the D is unclear. The germline V gene encodes CDR1 SGHAT and CDR2 FQNNGV. V lost 0 bases, J lost 3 bases, and 9 bases lay in between. The CDR3 has 14 residues. The CDR3 region has the DNA TGTGCCAGCAGCTTAGACAGCGTTTTCTACGAGCAGTACTTC. This sequence encodes CASSLDSVFYEQYF.

This clone was observed a few times. The chain links TRBV7-9 to TRBJ1-2, with 8 bases lining up with TRBD1. V was clipped by 3 bases and J by 8 bases; unmatched bases: 11. This CDR3 comprises 15 residues. Germline V lookup: CDR1 SEHNR, CDR2 FQNEAQ (reference sequence). The CDR3 spells CASSFLKDRVGGYTF. DNA for the CDR3: TGTGCCAGCAGCTTTCTAAAGGACAGGGTGGGCGGCTACACCTTC.

The V gene is TRBV2, the J gene TRBJ1-2; tentatively, D is TRBD1 (5 bases). Germline V lookup: CDR1 SNHLY, CDR2 FYNNEI. The CDR3 is 12 amino acids. Between the trimmed V and J ends, which lost 7 bases and 5 bases, there was a span of 11 bases. The CDR3 region has the DNA TGTGCCAGCACCTGGACATCGTATGGCTACACCTTC. This codes for CASTWTSYGYTF.

This CDR3 reads CASQGGEYSPLHF. The CDR3 region has the DNA TGTGCCAGCCAGGGAGGAGAATATTCACCCCTCCACTTT. The chain uses TRBV6-5 and TRBJ1-6; perhaps TRBD1 as D (5 bases). This CDR3 spans 13 amino acids. V gave up 8 bases and J gave up 8 bases, with 13 bases separating them. Germline V gives CDR1 MNHEY, CDR2 SVGAGI.

With regard to this clone: The conserved closing phenylalanine or tryptophan is absent in this CDR3, likely reflecting a read error. It is unclear where the CDR3 begins or ends on the DNA, so no DNA is shown, and the CDR3 is as TCRdb lists it. The J gene is TRBJ2-3, the V gene TRBV27; the listed D gene, TRBD2, was not tested against the DNA. Germline CDR1 MNHEY, CDR2 SMNVEV (reference sequence). The CDR3 region is 11 residues in length, termini included. CDR3: CASRRPSARPP.

The V and J genes are TRBV21-1 and TRBJ2-3; the tabulated D call, TRBD1, remains unverified against the DNA. TRBV21-1 is reported as a pseudogene. The CDR3 spans 19 residues. The CDR3 spells CASSKDSGWQGQGIDTQYF. In DNA, the CDR3 is TGTGCCAGCAGCAAAGATTCAGGGTGGCAGGGACAGGGTATAGATACGCAGTATTTT.

This chain links TRBV7-2 with TRBJ1-1; 12 bases are shared with TRBD1. Germline-derived CDR1 and CDR2 are SGHTA and FQGNSA. The V segment lost 5 bases and the J segment 8 bases; nucleotides outside the gene matches: 15. This CDR3 region has 17 residues. For the CDR3, the DNA is TGTGCCAGCAGCCCTTCCTTCGGGACAGGGGGCGCGGGCGAAGCTTTCTTT. This gives the protein CASSPSFGTGGAGEAFF.

The chain links TRBV9 to TRBJ2-1; 16 bases line up with TRBD2. This CDR3 has 16 amino acids. V was clipped by 4 bases and J by 8 bases; unmatched bases: 6. Looked up from germline, CDR1 is SGDLS and CDR2 is YYNGEE. The CDR3 region has the DNA TGTGCCAGCAGCCTGAAGGGACTAGCGGGGGGGCATGAGCAGTTCTTC. This encodes CASSLKGLAGGHEQFF.

This clone was observed once. This chain joins TRBV7-7 and TRBJ2-2, with a weak D call TRBD2 (6 bases). The CDR3 is 16 residues long. V lost 1 base to trimming and J lost 4 bases, with 13 bases between them. Germline assignment: CDR1 SSHAT and CDR2 FNYEAQ (reference sequence). DNA for the CDR3: TGTGCCAGCAGCTTAGGTGTTAGCGGCGTCACCGGGGAGCTGTTTTTT. This encodes CASSLGVSGVTGELFF.

The chain combines TRBV30 with TRBJ1-1; D might be TRBD1 (5 bases). V shed 5 bases and J shed 1 base, with 8 bases lying between them. The CDR3 spans 12 residues. Germline loops: CDR1 GTSNPN, CDR2 SVGIG (reference sequence). The CDR3: CAWGTSNTEAFF. The DNA of the CDR3 is TGTGCCTGGGGGACTTCGAACACTGAAGCTTTCTTT.

This chain uses TRBV4-2 with TRBJ1-2; D ambiguous. There are 13 residues in the CDR3. Germline values: CDR1 LGHNA, CDR2 YNFKEQ. The V and J ends lost 0 bases and 7 bases respectively, with 9 bases between them. The CDR3 protein is CASSQEERGGYTF. Here the CDR3 DNA reads TGTGCCAGCAGCCAAGAGGAACGAGGTGGCTACACCTTC.

The CDR3 nucleotides read TGTGCCAGCAGTGAATCGGCAGGCAGCGGGGAGCTGTTTTTT. The encoded protein is CASSESAGSGELFF. The rearrangement uses TRBV25-1 and TRBJ2-2; D not resolved. CDR1 and CDR2 from the germline V gene are MGHDK and SYGVNS. The CDR3 sequence is 14 residues long. Trimming took off 1 base at V and 7 bases at J, with 10 bases between the two ends.

The genes are TRBV6-4 and TRBJ2-3, with TRBD1 identical over 8 bases. CDR3 length equals 14 residues. CDR1 MRHNA and CDR2 SNTAGT come from the germline V gene. V trimming: 5 bases; J trimming: 6 bases; junction bases outside the gene matches: 7. The CDR3 coding sequence is TGTGCCAGCAGTAGGGACAGGAATACGGATACGCAGTATTTT. It codes for CASSRDRNTDTQYF.

This chain joins TRBV4-2 and TRBJ2-3, with 14 bases lining up with TRBD2. The length of the CDR3 is 16 residues. Trimming at V came to 1 base and at J to 4 bases, leaving 1 base not matched to a gene. Per the germline V gene, CDR1 is LGHNA and CDR2 is YNFKEQ. CDR3 protein: CASSQGLAGGPDTQYF. CDR3 DNA sequence: TGTGCCAGCAGCCAAGGACTAGCGGGGGGGCCAGATACGCAGTATTTT.

The V gene is TRBV28, the J gene TRBJ2-2; TRBD2 agrees at 11 bases. The CDR3 is 16 residues long. Trimming at V came to 5 bases and at J to 5 bases, leaving 7 bases not matched to a gene. The germline V gene has CDR1 MDHEN and CDR2 SYDVKM. The CDR3 is CASSITSGGRTGELFF. CDR3 sequence (DNA): TGTGCCAGCAGTATCACTAGCGGGGGAAGAACCGGGGAGCTGTTTTTT.

This chain connects TRBV2 to TRBJ1-1, with a tentative D call TRBD1 (6 bases). The CDR3 totals 14 residues. CDR1 SNHLY and CDR2 FYNNEI come from the germline V gene. The germline V and J ends were trimmed by 6 bases and 1 base, with 12 bases remaining between them. The CDR3 nucleotides read TGTGCCAGCAGCGGTGACAGGTCGAACACTGAAGCTTTCTTT. Protein: CASSGDRSNTEAFF.

The chain uses TRBV28 and TRBJ1-1; 10 bases are shared with TRBD1. Unmatched junction bases numbered 7, after V lost 5 bases and J lost 4 bases. This CDR3 region has 15 residues. CDR1 MDHEN and CDR2 SYDVKM come from the germline V gene. CDR3 nucleotide sequence: TGTGCCAGCAGTCCTCCGGGACAGGGGTTCACTGAAGCTTTCTTT. It encodes CASSPPGQGFTEAFF.

This sequence joins TRBV7-2 and TRBJ2-1; 15 bases match TRBD2. Trimming took 4 bases from V and 7 from J; bases not matched to a gene: 8. Per germline, CDR1 SGHTA and CDR2 FQGNSA. The CDR3 totals 17 residues. The CDR3 region is CASSSRTSGGAGNEQFF. The CDR3 DNA follows: TGTGCCAGCAGCTCCCGGACTAGCGGGGGGGCGGGTAATGAGCAGTTCTTC.

This chain uses TRBV5-1 with TRBJ2-4, with D maybe TRBD1 (6 bases). Germline CDR1 and CDR2: SGHRS and YFSETQ. The CDR3 contains 13 residues. Trimming removed 3 bases from V and 8 bases from J, with 12 bases in between. CDR3 sequence (DNA): TGCGCCAGCAGCTGGCAGGGGTCGGACATTCAGTACTTC. Translated: CASSWQGSDIQYF.

The chain carries TRBV30 and TRBJ1-6; D unclear. Germline V lookup: CDR1 GTSNPN, CDR2 SVGIG (reference sequence). V was cut by 1 base and J by 7 bases, with 17 bases left in between. The length of the CDR3 is 16 residues. The CDR3 DNA reads as TGTGCCTGGAGTGCCCCGCCCGCTTATGCGAATTCACCCCTCCACTTT. Protein sequence: CAWSAPPAYANSPLHF. Based on the CDR3 plus reference TRBV30 and TRBJ1-6, the full variable domain is SQTIHQWPATLVQPVGSPLSLECTVEGTSNPNLYWYRQAAGRGLQLLFYSVGIGQISSEVPQNLSASRPQDRQFILSSKKLLLSDSGFYLCAWSAPPAYANSPLHFGNGTRLTVT.

The chain links TRBV28 to TRBJ1-6, with a tentative D call TRBD1 (5 bases). This CDR3 has 12 amino acids. Trimming removed 7 bases at V and 16 bases at J, with 17 bases between. Germline loops: CDR1 MDHEN, CDR2 SYDVKM. CDR3 sequence (DNA): TGTGCCAGCAAGAAGACCGGGACTTCGCTCCACTTT. Its protein is CASKKTGTSLHF.

The CDR3 is CASSFNRGNGYTF. Written as DNA, the CDR3 is TGCGCCAGCAGCTTCAACAGGGGTAATGGCTACACCTTC. This chain uses TRBV5-1 with TRBJ1-2; 7 bases match TRBD1. Trimming at V came to 2 bases and at J to 6 bases, leaving 4 bases not matched to a gene. The CDR3 spans 13 residues. Germline V gene lookup returns CDR1 SGHRS and CDR2 YFSETQ.